These T cell receptor beta chains were read from a single sample in a study of blood T cell repertoires in COVID-19. Profiled with immunoSEQ multiplex PCR; TCRdb holds only in-frame clones, not every one. The data contain about 280,000 clones, 80% to 90% of them seen just once; the ten biggest clones take up roughly 5%. The sample comprised peripheral blood. The receptors shown here come from a man between 40 and 49 years old with acute or convalescent COVID-19. CDR3s include the opening cysteine and the closing phenylalanine or tryptophan. The order of the fields is CDR3 DNA, CDR3 protein, J gene, clone size, D gene, V gene. D genes are given only for firm matches. The size entry is marked missing in some rows and otherwise reads once, few, many or a size class.

CDR3nt: TGTGCCAGCAGTGATGTATCTAGCAGGGGGTATAGTGGCTACACCTTC; CDR3aa: CASSDVSSRGYSGYTF; j_gene: TRBJ1-2; abundance: few; d_gene: TRBD1; v_gene: TRBV6-1
CDR3nt: TGCAGCGCCTCCGGACAGGGGAGCTACGAGCAGTACTTC; CDR3aa: CSASGQGSYEQYF; j_gene: TRBJ2-7; abundance: NA; d_gene: TRBD1; v_gene: TRBV29-1
CDR3nt: TGTGCCAGCAGCCTCAGGGCGAACAATGAAAAACTGTTTTTT; CDR3aa: CASSLRANNEKLFF; j_gene: TRBJ1-4; abundance: NA; d_gene: NA; v_gene: TRBV7-9
CDR3nt: TGTGCCAGCAGCGTAGGAGGGATAAGACAGGGAGGCTACACCTTC; CDR3aa: CASSVGGIRQGGYTF; j_gene: TRBJ1-2; abundance: NA; d_gene: TRBD1; v_gene: TRBV9
CDR3nt: TGTGCCAGCAGCCAAGTACGTAGCGGGGCGAACACCGGGGAGCTGTTTTTT; CDR3aa: CASSQVRSGANTGELFF; j_gene: TRBJ2-2; abundance: NA; d_gene: TRBD2; v_gene: TRBV4-2
CDR3nt: TGTGCCAGTAGTATAGAGGACAGGGCAGGACAGCCCCAGCATTTT; CDR3aa: CASSIEDRAGQPQHF; j_gene: TRBJ1-5; abundance: once; d_gene: TRBD1; v_gene: TRBV19
CDR3nt: TGTGCCAGCAGCTTGGACAGGGGGAGTTATACAGATACGCAGTATTTT; CDR3aa: CASSLDRGSYTDTQYF; j_gene: TRBJ2-3; abundance: NA; d_gene: TRBD1; v_gene: TRBV5-8
CDR3nt: TGCGCCAGCAGCTTGGCCCGACTCGACCCCTACGAGCAGTACTTC; CDR3aa: CASSLARLDPYEQYF; j_gene: TRBJ2-7; abundance: NA; d_gene: NA; v_gene: TRBV5-1
CDR3nt: TGTGCCAGCAGCGTAGAATTATTAGAAACAGATACGCAGTATTTT; CDR3aa: CASSVELLETDTQYF; j_gene: TRBJ2-3; abundance: NA; d_gene: NA; v_gene: TRBV9
CDR3nt: TGCGCCAGCAGTCAATCGCGGACAGATCGGAATGAGCAGTTCTTC; CDR3aa: CASSQSRTDRNEQFF; j_gene: TRBJ2-1; abundance: NA; d_gene: NA; v_gene: TRBV23-1
CDR3nt: TGCGCCAGCAGCCGGACCGGGACTAAGGGGACCGGGGAGCTGTTTTTT; CDR3aa: CASSRTGTKGTGELFF; j_gene: TRBJ2-2; abundance: NA; d_gene: TRBD2; v_gene: TRBV4-1
CDR3nt: TGCGCCAGCAGCCCCGGACAGGGGACTAACTATGGCTACACCTTC; CDR3aa: CASSPGQGTNYGYTF; j_gene: TRBJ1-2; abundance: few; d_gene: TRBD1; v_gene: TRBV4-1
CDR3nt: TGTGCCAGCAGCTTAGGGGGTAACTATGGCTACACCTTC; CDR3aa: CASSLGGNYGYTF; j_gene: TRBJ1-2; abundance: once; d_gene: NA; v_gene: TRBV5-4
CDR3nt: TGCAGCGTTACGACTAGCGGGAGCTCCTACGAGCAGTACTTC; CDR3aa: CSVTTSGSSYEQYF; j_gene: TRBJ2-7; abundance: NA; d_gene: TRBD2; v_gene: TRBV29-1
CDR3nt: TGTGCCAGCAGCTTGGCCCGGGGACAGGGATACACCGGGGAGCTGTTTTTT; CDR3aa: CASSLARGQGYTGELFF; j_gene: TRBJ2-2; abundance: NA; d_gene: TRBD1; v_gene: TRBV5-4
CDR3nt: TGTGCCAGCAGCCACCGGCAGGTGCACACTGAAGCTTTCTTT; CDR3aa: CASSHRQVHTEAFF; j_gene: TRBJ1-1; abundance: once; d_gene: NA; v_gene: TRBV3-1/TRBV3-2